The rows below give T cell receptor beta chains drawn from one sample of a study of blood T cell repertoires in COVID-19. Here immunoSEQ multiplex PCR was the method, and the copy in TCRdb shows in-frame clones only, minus some. Among more than 200,000 clones listed, 88% were seen once. Sequenced input: peripheral blood. These receptors were collected from a woman aged 25 to 45 with COVID-19, enrolled during active disease. CDR3s include the opening cysteine and the closing phenylalanine or tryptophan. The order of the fields is D gene, J gene, clone size, V gene, CDR3 protein, CDR3 DNA. The D gene is left open where the match is weak. Clone size is not always given. Where it is, it says once, few, many or a class for expanded clones.

. | TRBJ2-5 | . | TRBV27 | CASSPRGETQYF | TGTGCCAGCAGTCCTCGGGGGGAGACCCAGTACTTC
TRBD1 | TRBJ2-3 | once | TRBV19 | CATRQGATDTQYF | TGTGCCACCAGACAGGGGGCAACAGATACGCAGTATTTT
. | TRBJ1-6 | . | TRBV3-1/TRBV3-2 | CASSQGGQGNSPLHF | TGTGCCAGCAGCCAAGGTGGGCAGGGGAATTCACCCCTCCACTTT
TRBD1 | TRBJ2-5 | few | TRBV2 | CASSPIRTGVWEETQYF | TGTGCCAGCAGTCCTATTAGGACAGGGGTTTGGGAAGAGACCCAGTACTTC
TRBD1 | TRBJ2-7 | once | TRBV13 | CASSLEDSGTGDYEQYF | TGTGCCAGCAGCTTAGAGGACTCCGGGACAGGGGACTACGAGCAGTACTTC
TRBD1 | TRBJ1-3 | . | TRBV7-8 | CASRGRGQGSSGNTIYF | TGTGCCAGCCGAGGAAGAGGACAGGGCAGCTCTGGAAACACCATATATTTT
. | TRBJ1-2 | . | TRBV2 | CASSEQVGGYTF | TGTGCCAGCAGTGAACAGGTCGGTGGCTACACCTTC
. | TRBJ1-6 | . | TRBV15 | CATSRGSGAHSPLHF | TGTGCCACCAGCAGAGGTTCAGGGGCCCATTCACCCCTCCACTTT
TRBD1 | TRBJ2-3 | . | TRBV29-1 | CSVGQGGTDTQYF | TGCAGCGTTGGGCAGGGGGGCACAGATACGCAGTATTTT
. | TRBJ2-3 | . | TRBV4-2 | CASSHLAWGEDTQYF | TGTGCCAGCAGCCACCTTGCCTGGGGGGAAGATACGCAGTATTTT
TRBD1 | TRBJ2-6 | once | TRBV6-2/TRBV6-3 | CASSFRPIGTGLLLGANVLTF | TGTGCCAGCAGTTTCCGACCCATAGGGACAGGCCTCCTTCTGGGGGCCAACGTCCTGACTTTC
. | TRBJ2-3 | . | TRBV19 | CASSSQAAGHTDTQYF | TGTGCCAGTAGTTCACAGGCGGCGGGGCACACAGATACGCAGTATTTT
TRBD2 | TRBJ2-3 | . | TRBV4-2 | CASSQDSLLAGIIDTQYF | TGTGCCAGCAGCCAAGATTCTTTACTAGCGGGAATTATTGATACGCAGTATTTT
. | TRBJ2-5 | . | TRBV5-1 | CASSPGTQETQYF | TGCGCCAGCAGCCCGGGGACACAAGAGACCCAGTACTTC
. | TRBJ1-2 | . | TRBV5-5 | CASSLAADPAGGYTF | TGTGCCAGCAGCCTCGCGGCAGACCCGGCTGGGGGCTACACCTTC
TRBD1 | TRBJ1-2 | few | TRBV18 | CASSPGQSRGYTF | TGTGCCAGCTCACCGGGACAGTCTAGGGGCTACACCTTC
. | TRBJ1-5 | few | TRBV3-1/TRBV3-2 | CASSQELGDQPQHF | TGTGCCAGCAGCCAAGAGTTAGGGGATCAGCCCCAGCATTTT
. | TRBJ1-4 | once | TRBV21-1 | CASSAAGTGEGKLFF | TGTGCCAGCAGCGCAGCCGGGACAGGGGAAGGAAAACTGTTTTTT
. | TRBJ1-2 | . | TRBV7-2 | CASRTESPESF | TGTGCCAGCAGGACAGAGTCCCCAGAGTCGTTC
. | TRBJ2-6 | . | TRBV5-1 | CASSADWSGANVLTF | TGCGCCAGCAGCGCGGACTGGTCTGGGGCCAACGTCCTGACTTTC
. | TRBJ2-7 | . | TRBV27 | CASSFLAPYEQYF | TGTGCCAGCAGTTTCTTAGCTCCCTACGAGCAGTACTTC
. | TRBJ2-1 | . | TRBV15 | CATSRGHNNEQFF | TGTGCCACCAGCAGAGGACACAACAATGAGCAGTTCTTC
TRBD1 | TRBJ1-1 | . | TRBV10-2 | CASSYTTGDLNTEAFF | TGCGCCAGCAGCTATACCACAGGGGACCTGAACACTGAAGCTTTCTTT
. | TRBJ2-1 | . | TRBV29-1 | CSVGLRTGRKEQFF | TGCAGCGTCGGATTAAGGACTGGACGAAAGGAGCAGTTCTTC
. | TRBJ1-1 | once | TRBV19 | CASSLRGSANTEAFF | TGTGCCAGTAGCCTTCGGGGAAGCGCCAACACTGAAGCTTTCTTT
TRBD1 | TRBJ1-1 | . | TRBV5-1 | CASSGDRGQGEAFF | TGCGCCAGCAGCGGGGACAGGGGGCAGGGTGAAGCTTTCTTT
. | TRBJ1-6 | . | TRBV27 | CASSSYRVGNSPLHF | TGTGCCAGCAGTTCCTACAGGGTTGGAAACTCACCCCTCCACTTT
TRBD2 | TRBJ2-1 | . | TRBV7-7 | CASSLEGGRADNEQFF | TGTGCTAGCAGCTTAGAGGGCGGGAGGGCCGACAATGAGCAGTTCTTC
. | TRBJ2-1 | . | TRBV7-8 | CASSPQKDPRRGNEQFF | TGTGCCAGCAGCCCACAGAAAGACCCTCGAAGGGGGAATGAGCAGTTCTTC
TRBD2 | TRBJ2-3 | . | TRBV7-9 | CASSLNGRGGTDTQYF | TGTGCCAGCAGCCTTAATGGGCGGGGGGGCACAGATACGCAGTATTTT
. | TRBJ2-4 | . | TRBV5-8 | CASSLAGLARDENIQYF | TGTGCCAGCAGCTTGGCGGGTCTAGCGAGGGACGAAAACATTCAGTACTTC
. | TRBJ2-2 | . | TRBV7-9 | CASSSIHGHNTGELFF | TGTGCCAGCAGCTCCATTCATGGCCACAACACCGGGGAGCTGTTTTTT
. | TRBJ2-1 | . | TRBV7-9 | CASSFRGGSANEQFF | TGTGCCAGCAGCTTTAGGGGGGGGTCAGCCAATGAGCAGTTCTTC
TRBD2 | TRBJ2-1 | . | TRBV3-1/TRBV3-2 | CASSQDRGTSGYNEQFF | TGTGCCAGCAGCCAAGATCGGGGGACTAGCGGGTACAATGAGCAGTTCTTC
TRBD1 | TRBJ1-5 | . | TRBV3-1/TRBV3-2 | CASSQTGGGQPQHF | TGTGCCAGCAGCCAAACAGGGGGAGGTCAGCCCCAGCATTTT
TRBD1 | TRBJ2-7 | . | TRBV6-2/TRBV6-3 | CASSIKTGTGNYEQYF | TGTGCCAGCAGTATTAAAACCGGGACAGGGAACTACGAGCAGTACTTC
. | TRBJ1-5 | . | TRBV10-3 | CAISEAGNLNQPQHF | TGTGCCATCAGTGAGGCCGGGAACCTTAATCAGCCCCAGCATTTT
. | TRBJ1-4 | few | TRBV7-9 | CASSLFAGSGEKLFF | TGTGCCAGCAGCTTATTTGCAGGGTCTGGCGAAAAACTGTTTTTT
. | TRBJ2-1 | . | TRBV6-5 | CASRYGTVYNEQFF | TGTGCCAGCAGATACGGGACTGTGTACAATGAGCAGTTCTTC
. | TRBJ1-6 | . | TRBV30 | CAWQQGLGSPLHF | TGTGCCTGGCAACAGGGTTTAGGTTCACCCCTCCACTTT
TRBD1 | TRBJ2-7 | . | TRBV28 | CASSGDRGEYEQYF | TGTGCCAGCAGCGGGGACAGGGGCGAATACGAGCAGTACTTC
TRBD2 | TRBJ2-1 | once | TRBV9 | CASSPRTSGRSGEQFF | TGTGCCAGCAGCCCCCGGACTAGCGGGAGATCGGGTGAGCAGTTCTTC
TRBD2 | TRBJ2-5 | . | TRBV3-1/TRBV3-2 | CASSQDLAAGQETQYF | TGTGCCAGCAGCCAAGATCTTGCAGCGGGGCAAGAGACCCAGTACTTC
. | TRBJ1-1 | . | TRBV11-2 | CASSPQGVWAFF | TGTGCCAGCAGCCCGCAAGGGGTGTGGGCTTTCTTT